This entry lists 28 T cell receptor beta chains sequenced from one sample in a study of blood T cell repertoires in COVID-19. TCRdb's copy holds only in-frame clones and misses some; the assay was immunoSEQ multiplex PCR. The profile covers about 130,000 clones, with roughly 87% appearing a single time and 15% to 20% taken by the ten largest. Sequencing was carried out using PBMCs or T cells enriched from blood (not recorded which). The receptors were sampled from a man between 25 and 39 years old who had recovered from COVID-19.

The V and J genes are TRBV4-1 and TRBJ2-2; 7 bases align to TRBD1. The CDR3 runs 15 residues. The V gene's germline CDR1 is MGHRA and CDR2 YSYEKL. The J segment lost 3 bases and the V segment lost 4 bases, leaving 5 bases of the junction unmatched. Here the CDR3 DNA reads TGCGCCAGCAGCCTAGGGGGCTCGTACACCGGGGAGCTGTTTTTT. Encoded protein: CASSLGGSYTGELFF.

The chain carries TRBV29-1 and TRBJ1-3; possible D gene TRBD1, 6 bases. This CDR3 is 16 amino acids long. CDR1 and CDR2 (germline): SQVTM, ANQGSEA. The V end lost 0 bases, the J end lost 0 bases, and 12 bases lay between the germline ends. The CDR3 coding sequence is TGCAGCGTTGAAGATACAGGGTCCTACTCTGGAAACACCATATATTTT. It encodes CSVEDTGSYSGNTIYF.

CDR3 sequence (DNA): TGTGCCAGCAATTCACAGGCGAGCAATCAGCCCCAGCATTTT. Its protein product is CASNSQASNQPQHF. The chain recombines TRBV6-5 with TRBJ1-5, with D maybe TRBD1 (5 bases). Trimming shortened V by 7 bases and J by 1 base, and 11 bases separated the two germline ends. Germline CDR1 MNHEY, CDR2 SVGAGI. This CDR3 region has 14 residues.

J is TRBJ2-7 and V is TRBV19; TRBD1 agrees at 9 bases. Germline CDR1 and CDR2: LNHDA and SQIVND (reference sequence). CDR3 length equals 15 residues. Germline trimming cut 1 base from V and 3 bases from J; bases unmatched to any gene: 4. The DNA of the CDR3 is TGTGCCAGTAGTATAGGGACAGGGGTTAACTACGAGCAGTACTTC. It translates to CASSIGTGVNYEQYF.

This chain connects TRBV6-5 to TRBJ1-2, with a possible D match to TRBD1 (6 bases). Germline V gene data show CDR1 as MNHEY and CDR2 as SVGAGI. The V end was cut by 6 bases, the J end by 2 bases, with 10 bases between. The CDR3 is 13 amino acids. The CDR3 DNA is TGTGCCAGCAGACGGACAGAAAACTATGGCTACACCTTC. Protein sequence: CASRRTENYGYTF.

The rearrangement links TRBV30 to TRBJ2-1; D gene ambiguous. The ends were cut back, 4 bases at V and 10 bases at J, with 17 bases in the middle. Per the germline V gene, CDR1 is GTSNPN and CDR2 is SVGIG (reference sequence). The CDR3 consists of 13 residues. CDR3 protein: CAWKYGRLGEQFF. The CDR3 coding sequence is TGTGCCTGGAAGTACGGTCGTCTAGGCGAGCAGTTCTTC.

V and J are TRBV9 and TRBJ2-5, with a possible D match to TRBD2 (6 bases). Trimming took off 2 bases at V and 2 bases at J, with 13 bases between the two ends. This CDR3 spans 15 amino acids. Germline V gene sequence: CDR1 SGDLS, CDR2 YYNGEE. CDR3 coding DNA: TGTGCCAGCAGCGTGGGTACTGGAGGGCAAGAGACCCAGTACTTC. Encoded protein: CASSVGTGGQETQYF. Full variable domain (missing parts from reference TRBV9 and TRBJ2-5): DSGVTQTPKHLITATGQRVTLRCSPRSGDLSVYWYQQSLDQGLQFLIQYYNGEERAKGNILERFSAQQFPDLHSELNLSSLELGDSALYFCASSVGTGGQETQYFGPGTRLLVL.

The rearrangement joins TRBV9 to TRBJ1-1, with D hard to call. Germline V gene lookup returns CDR1 SGDLS and CDR2 YYNGEE. CDR3 length: 14 amino acids. V lost 0 bases to trimming and J lost 1 base, with 7 bases between them. For the CDR3, the DNA is TGTGCCAGCAGCGTAGAGTCCAGGAACACTGAAGCTTTCTTT. This translates into CASSVESRNTEAFF.

This chain links TRBV24-1 with TRBJ2-5; D not certain. CDR1 and CDR2 from the germline V gene are KGHDR and SFDVKD. V lost 1 base to trimming and J lost 5 bases, with 13 bases between them. CDR3 length: 15 amino acids. CDR3 sequence reads: CATSDFPGFGETQYF. As DNA, the CDR3 is TGTGCCACCAGTGATTTCCCCGGGTTCGGCGAGACCCAGTACTTC.

The chain is built from TRBV5-1 and TRBJ2-3, with TRBD1 identical over 9 bases. The CDR3 covers 20 residues. V dropped 2 bases and J dropped 6; count of bases not matched to a gene: 22. Looked up from germline, CDR1 is SGHRS and CDR2 is YFSETQ. CDR3 nucleotides: TGCGCCAGCAGCTTTCGTCCCGGGACAGGGATACGAGACGTCACGGATACGCAGTATTTT. This encodes CASSFRPGTGIRDVTDTQYF.

The V gene is TRBV6-5, the J gene TRBJ2-3; 9 nucleotides agree with TRBD2. Germline CDR1 and CDR2: MNHEY and SVGAGI. After removal of 4 bases from V and 6 bases from J, the junction contained 2 bases not matched to a gene. The CDR3 length is 13 residues. The CDR3 protein is CASSWTSEDTQYF. The CDR3 DNA reads TGTGCCAGCAGTTGGACTAGCGAGGATACGCAGTATTTT.

This rearrangement joins TRBV5-4 to TRBJ1-1; D is undetermined. This CDR3 region has 13 residues. Trimming took off 0 bases at V and 6 bases at J, with 9 bases between the two ends. CDR1 is SGHNT and CDR2 is YYREEE in the germline V gene (reference sequence). CDR3 sequence (DNA): TGTGCCAGCAGCTTGGGGGAGGCTGCTGAAGCTTTCTTT. Protein product: CASSLGEAAEAFF.

J is TRBJ2-3 and V is TRBV5-4, with D unresolved. CDR1 SGHNT and CDR2 YYREEE come from the germline V gene (reference sequence). The germline V and J ends were trimmed by 0 bases and 4 bases, with 6 bases remaining between them. This CDR3 region has 13 residues. CDR3 region: CASSLARPDTQYF. The CDR3 DNA reads as TGTGCCAGCAGCTTGGCGCGGCCAGATACGCAGTATTTT.

The gene calls are TRBV27 and TRBJ1-3, with 7 bases matching TRBD1. This CDR3 region has 16 residues. The V segment lost 6 bases and the J segment 0 bases; nucleotides outside the gene matches: 8. Germline V CDR1 and CDR2: MNHEY, SMNVEV (reference sequence). CDR3 in DNA: TGTGCCAGCAGCAAAGGACAGGCTCTCTCTGGAAACACCATATATTTT. This codes for CASSKGQALSGNTIYF.

In DNA form, the CDR3 reads TGTGCCACCAGCGGAAAGGGACAGGGTAATAAGCCCCAGCATTTT. The encoded protein is CATSGKGQGNKPQHF. This sequence joins TRBV15 and TRBJ1-5; TRBD1 aligns across 9 bases. V lost 5 bases and J lost 8; bases outside the gene matches: 10. Looked up from germline, CDR1 is LNHNV and CDR2 is YYDKDF (reference sequence). The CDR3 has 15 amino acids.

The CDR3 here is CASSLNGLAGGPYTGELFF. The CDR3 region has the DNA TGTGCCAGCAGCTTAAATGGACTAGCGGGAGGGCCGTACACCGGGGAGCTGTTTTTT. V gene TRBV7-2 combines with J gene TRBJ2-2; TRBD2 matches 15 bases. Germline trimming cut 2 bases from V and 3 bases from J; bases unmatched to any gene: 7. The CDR3 loop spans 19 amino acids. Germline values: CDR1 SGHTA, CDR2 FQGNSA.

V usage is TRBV2 and J usage is TRBJ1-4; D gene ambiguous. Trimming cost V 8 bases and J 8 bases, with 15 bases left between them. The CDR3 spans 13 residues. Per the germline V gene, CDR1 is SNHLY and CDR2 is FYNNEI. The CDR3 coding sequence is TGTGCCAGCTCCCGCAGGAAAACCGAAAAACTGTTTTTT. Protein product: CASSRRKTEKLFF.

The CDR3 region is CASSFLSNQPQHF. The DNA of the CDR3 is TGTGCCAGCAGTTTCCTGAGCAATCAGCCCCAGCATTTT. The chain couples TRBV12-3 or TRBV12-4 to TRBJ1-5, with D hard to call. This CDR3 comprises 13 residues. Trimming took 3 bases from V and 1 from J, leaving 4 bases between them.

The V and J genes are TRBV11-2 and TRBJ1-2, with D unclear. V lost 0 bases to trimming and J lost 6 bases, with 20 bases between them. The CDR3 runs 17 residues. CDR1 is SGHAT and CDR2 is FQNNGV in the germline V gene. The CDR3 region is CASSLDMTADLVDGYTF. The CDR3 coding sequence is TGTGCCAGCAGCTTAGATATGACGGCGGATCTCGTCGATGGCTACACCTTC.

V usage is TRBV18 and J usage is TRBJ2-3; D gene ambiguous. The CDR3 runs 15 residues. Deletions cut 3 bases from V and 4 bases from J, with 14 bases between. The germline CDR1 and CDR2 sequences are KGHSH and LQKENI. The CDR3 protein is CASSPPPRTPDTQYF. CDR3 bases: TGTGCCAGCTCACCGCCCCCCAGAACCCCAGATACGCAGTATTTT.

The chain recombines TRBV6-1 with TRBJ1-6, with 8 bases that match TRBD1. The trim removed 6 bases at V and 4 bases at J, leaving 5 bases unmatched. The CDR3 spans 15 residues. Germline loops: CDR1 MNHNS, CDR2 SASEGT. The CDR3 reads CASSTDRGYNSPLHF. Here the CDR3 DNA reads TGTGCCAGCAGCACCGACAGGGGTTATAATTCACCCCTCCACTTT.

The gene calls are TRBV24-1 and TRBJ2-1; the match to TRBD2 covers 7 bases. The V segment lost 5 bases and the J segment 4 bases; nucleotides outside the gene matches: 7. CDR3 length equals 15 residues. Germline CDR1 KGHDR, CDR2 SFDVKD. CDR3 nucleotide sequence: TGTGCCACCAGTGGTCGGGCGGGAGCGTACAATGAGCAGTTCTTC. This sequence encodes CATSGRAGAYNEQFF.

The chain uses TRBV7-2 and TRBJ1-3; no clear D gene. The CDR3 has 15 residues. The germline V gene has CDR1 SGHTA and CDR2 FQGNSA. V was pared by 5 bases and J by 1 base, with 12 bases between. For the CDR3, the DNA is TGTGCCAGCAGCGCACGATGGGCTTCTGGAAACACCATATATTTT. It encodes CASSARWASGNTIYF.

The genes are TRBV7-3 and TRBJ2-7; the match to TRBD1 covers 9 bases. The junction had 5 bases not matched to a gene; V was cut back by 0 bases and J by 5 bases. Germline V gives CDR1 SGHTA, CDR2 FQGTGA. CDR3 length equals 15 residues. The CDR3 protein is CASSLTGTGLNEQYF. CDR3 DNA: TGTGCCAGCAGCTTAACCGGGACAGGGCTCAACGAGCAGTACTTC.

The chain is built from TRBV6-5 and TRBJ2-3, with TRBD1 as a possible D gene (6 bases). Germline CDR1 MNHEY, CDR2 SVGAGI. Trimming took off 7 bases at V and 5 bases at J, with 13 bases between the two ends. The CDR3 length is 13 residues. CDR3 sequence: CASTRDTGDTQYF. CDR3 DNA sequence: TGTGCCAGCACCCGGGACACCGGAGATACGCAGTATTTT.

This rearrangement joins TRBV7-8 to TRBJ2-3; weak D call: TRBD1 (6 bases). Trimming shortened V by 0 bases and J by 4 bases, and 8 bases separated the two germline ends. There are 14 residues in the CDR3. Germline V gene sequence: CDR1 SGHVS, CDR2 FQNEAQ. Written as DNA, the CDR3 is TGTGCCAGCAGCTTAGCACAGGGCTCAGATACGCAGTATTTT. It translates to CASSLAQGSDTQYF.

Remarks on this clone: Sequence at one end of the junction differs from germline and may be a read error. The chain couples TRBV7-7 to TRBJ1-1; 11 bases fit TRBD1. The CDR3 has 16 residues. Germline CDR1 and CDR2: SSHAT and FNYEAQ (reference sequence). The CDR3 here is CASSLSRTGGNTEAFF. In DNA form, the CDR3 reads TGTGCTAGCAGCCTTAGTCGGACAGGGGGCAACACTGAAGCTTTCTTT. The full variable domain, its missing parts supplied by reference TRBV7-7 and TRBJ1-1, is GAGVSQSPRYKVTKRGQDVTLRCDPISSHATLYWYQQALGQGPEFLTYFNYEAQPDKSGLPSDRFSAERPEGSISTLTIQRTEQRDSAMYRCASSLSRTGGNTEAFFGQGTRLTVV.

The chain recombines TRBV9 with TRBJ2-7; the D gene is possibly TRBD1 (7 bases). This CDR3 region has 16 residues. Germline lookup yields CDR1 SGDLS and CDR2 YYNGEE. V lost 0 bases to trimming and J lost 5 bases, with 18 bases between them. The CDR3 sequence is CASSVAQGGMADEQYF. In DNA, the CDR3 is TGTGCCAGCAGCGTAGCTCAGGGGGGAATGGCAGACGAGCAGTACTTC.